This TCR beta chain comes out of a study of T cell responses to AZD1222 COVID-19 vaccine. Sequencing was performed with immunoSEQ multiplex PCR; in TCRdb, only in-frame clones are kept and a portion is missing. The repertoire holds approximately 130,000 clones, with 91% as singletons. With 6 bases removed from V and 4 bases from J, the gap between germline ends came to 12 bases. There are 13 residues in the CDR3. This specimen was peripheral blood, taken on day 0 of AZD1222 vaccination. The TCR comes from an adult in good health. The rearrangement links TRBV12-3 or TRBV12-4 to TRBJ1-1; D possibly corresponds to TRBD1 (5 bases). CDR3 amino acids: CASSYQGGTEAFF. CDR3 DNA: TGTGCCAGCAGCTATCAGGGTGGCACTGAAGCTTTCTTT.